This is a list of T cell receptor beta chains from one sample in a study of cytomegalovirus exposure and HLA in healthy donors. Produced via immunoSEQ multiplex PCR; TCRdb's table is partial and in-frame only. The table includes 110,000 to 150,000 clones, just under 85% detected once. Sequencing input: PBMCs. These receptors were collected from a woman aged 60-70 years in good health and CMV-seropositive. Both conserved end residues are part of each CDR3. The D gene is left open where the match is weak. Expanded clones are given a class, and other clones once, few, many or no size at all.

>17|few|TRBJ2-1|TRBD2|TRBV5-1
CASSPGPRGRIDNEQFF
TGCGCCAGCAGCCCAGGGCCCCGCGGGAGGATCGACAATGAGCAGTTCTTC
>16|NA|TRBJ1-3|TRBD1|TRBV10-3
CAIRRDWDRAGNTIYF
TGTGCCATCAGGCGTGATTGGGACAGGGCAGGAAACACCATATATTTT
>18|NA|TRBJ2-1|TRBD2|TRBV7-3
CASSPGTSGRETYNEQFF
TGTGCCAGCAGCCCAGGGACTAGCGGGAGGGAGACCTACAATGAGCAGTTCTTC
>11|NA|TRBJ2-3|NA|TRBV2
CASMRTDTQYF
TGTGCCAGCATGCGGACAGATACGCAGTATTTT
>12|once|TRBJ1-1|NA|TRBV30
CAWSHRVGEAFF
TGTGCCTGGAGCCACAGGGTTGGCGAAGCTTTCTTT
>15|once|TRBJ2-7|NA|TRBV7-9
CASSRTGTLSNEQYF
TGTGCCAGCAGCAGGACCGGGACTCTCTCAAACGAGCAGTACTTC
>14|NA|TRBJ2-7|TRBD2|TRBV5-1
CASSGLAESYEQYF
TGCGCCAGCTCGGGACTAGCGGAGTCCTACGAGCAGTACTTC
>16|NA|TRBJ2-1|TRBD2|TRBV7-9
CASTPLPSGIYNEQFF
TGTGCCAGCACTCCTTTGCCTAGCGGGATTTACAATGAGCAGTTCTTC
>15|NA|TRBJ1-2|NA|TRBV2
CASSGRNRGDYGYTF
TGTGCCAGCAGTGGCCGAAACCGCGGGGACTATGGCTACACCTTC
>13|few|TRBJ2-7|NA|TRBV18
CASSPLRGYEQYF
TGTGCCAGCTCACCGCTTCGGGGTTACGAGCAGTACTTC
>12|few|TRBJ1-1|NA|TRBV6-5
CASSASMTEAFF
TGTGCCAGCAGCGCTAGTATGACTGAAGCTTTCTTT
>14|NA|TRBJ2-5|NA|TRBV29-1
CSVVGGPYQETQYF
TGCAGCGTTGTTGGCGGGCCGTACCAAGAGACCCAGTACTTC
>15|once|TRBJ2-1|NA|TRBV29-1
CSVEYVGSVYNEQFF
TGCAGCGTTGAATATGTAGGGAGCGTCTACAATGAGCAGTTCTTC
>15|NA|TRBJ2-7|TRBD1|TRBV11-2
CASSLDRGMDYEQYF
TGTGCCAGCAGCCTGGACAGGGGTATGGACTACGAGCAGTACTTC
>14|few|TRBJ1-1|NA|TRBV7-9
CASSPSEQHTEAFF
TGTGCCAGCAGCCCTAGTGAGCAGCACACTGAAGCTTTCTTT
>15|NA|TRBJ2-5|TRBD1|TRBV7-9
CASRKRDRGRKTQYF
TGTGCCAGCAGAAAACGGGACAGGGGGCGAAAGACCCAGTACTTC
>16|NA|TRBJ2-7|TRBD2|TRBV4-1
CASSQDMTSRFYEQYF
TGCGCCAGCAGCCAAGATATGACTAGCAGATTTTACGAGCAGTACTTC
>14|NA|TRBJ2-1|NA|TRBV1
CTSSQDRSGNEQFF
TGCACCAGCAGCCAAGATCGATCAGGCAATGAGCAGTTCTTC
>13|NA|TRBJ1-2|TRBD1|TRBV2
CASSPQGAYGYTF
TGTGCCAGCAGTCCGCAGGGGGCTTATGGCTACACCTTC
>15|NA|TRBJ2-1|TRBD2|TRBV10-3
CAITQTSGRSDEQFF
TGTGCCATCACCCAGACTAGCGGGAGGTCTGATGAGCAGTTCTTC
>12|NA|TRBJ2-7|NA|TRBV15
CATSKDTYEQYF
TGTGCCACCAGCAAAGACACCTACGAGCAGTACTTC
>12|NA|TRBJ2-5|NA|TRBV30
CAWAGDQETQYF
TGTGCCTGGGCAGGGGACCAAGAGACCCAGTACTTC
>13|few|TRBJ2-7|NA|TRBV6-5
CASNPRGAYEQYF
TGTGCCAGCAACCCTCGGGGAGCCTACGAGCAGTACTTC
>16|NA|TRBJ1-5|TRBD1|TRBV7-9
CASSLTGETSNQPQHF
TGTGCCAGCAGCCTCACAGGGGAGACAAGCAATCAGCCCCAGCATTTT
>17|NA|TRBJ1-2|TRBD1|TRBV7-2
CASSLTTGGAKDYGYTF
TGTGCCAGCAGCTTAACGACAGGGGGCGCAAAGGACTATGGCTACACCTTC